This T cell receptor beta chain emerged from a study of T cells in Graves' hyperthyroidism and ophthalmopathy (dated by TCRdb to between 2018 and 2021). For context, the study as a whole: Peripheral blood samples were taken at the time of initial diagnosis, prior to any treatment. A discovery cohort of about a hundred patients, approximately 45 with Graves' ophthalmopathy and approximately 55 with stable Graves' hyperthyroidism, was used to find distinguishing TCR V-J signatures. Prospective prediction of ophthalmopathy was tested in an independent validation cohort consisting of some 20 hyperthyroidism patients and over 15 patients who later progressed to ophthalmopathy. The approximately 98 discovery patients were randomly divided into training and test sets at a 7:3 ratio. The study also compared thyroid tissue and blood T-cell repertoires from five or six Graves' hyperthyroidism patients. Following sampling, methimazole starting at 30 mg daily was given to hyperthyroidism patients, and high-dose intravenous methylprednisolone was given to ophthalmopathy patients. The paper reports TCR Vbeta CDR3 sequencing of 140 or so peripheral blood samples: around 45 ophthalmopathy, about 75 hyperthyroidism and around 17 progressor patients.

At least ten counts were recorded for this clonotype. Its antigen is unknown. No clone much larger than this one lies a single base away; base qualities are absent. The junction shows trimming of 6 bases on V and 3 bases on J, plus 15 bases between the germline ends. The CDR3 spans 15 residues, from the cysteine through the phenylalanine. The DNA shown is the 45-base CDR3, in frame from base 1. CDR1 is given as LGHDT and CDR2 as YNNKEL, both from the germline V gene (reference sequence). Moderately to severely active disease, a Clinical Activity Score of at least 3, a NOSPECS grade of at least 4, and a duration under 3 months were present in ophthalmopathy patients. Any patient with an uncontrolled infection, another autoimmune disease, pregnancy or lactation was excluded. Clinical symptoms, serum thyroxine and TRAb, thyroid ultrasound, and orbital computed tomography formed the basis for the diagnoses. PBMCs were separated from 10 ml of fresh peripheral blood using Ficoll-Paque density gradient centrifugation. Total RNA was extracted using Trizol reagent, and RNA quality was assessed on an Agilent 2100 Bioanalyzer.

The TCR beta CDR3 regions were amplified from the RNA transcripts. The first round of RT-PCR for the TCR CDR3 was performed with the HTBI primer set and the Qiagen OneStep RT-PCR kit. Libraries were constructed in a second round of multiplex PCR, after which size selection and purification were performed. Paired-end sequencing of the libraries was performed with 100 bp reads on an Illumina HiSeq2000. The authors processed their data as follows. Raw data were processed with SOAPnuke, discarding reads with adapters, uncalled bases, mean Phred below 15, or no exact constant-primer or identifier match. High-quality paired reads were merged using COPE v1.2.5, and each unique nucleotide sequence was defined as a clonotype. MiTCR v1.1 was used to align clonotypes to the IMGT TRBV, TRBD and TRBJ reference segments. The analysis was restricted to V-J combinations with a frequency above 0.0001, which together covered 99.2% of the repertoires. The TCS score was defined as F50 (clonal expansion) divided by E x V (chaos), with BLOSUM62-based TCRdist calculated between CDR3 peptides within each V-J. Welch's t-statistics and random forest reduced around 520 V-J features to about 13, which were used in a naive Bayes classifier (R e1071). TCRdb took the public reads, trimmed them with fastp at Q25, ran MiXCR for clone calling and kept in-frame beta chains. Each CDR3 protein gets just one entry, which takes the most common genes and DNA from the rows behind it. Clone size and V and J calls follow TCRdb, not the original study. Counted in this sample were fewer than 500,000 distinct CDR3 sequences; 13% to 15% of them appeared once. The ten largest clonotypes hold roughly a fifth of the sample.

Beyond this particular receptor, the publication reports: Most expanded thyroid clonotypes (frequency above 0.001) were also detected in blood, suggesting blood repertoires may reflect thyroid immune responses. In validation, progression to ophthalmopathy was predicted by the model with nearly 71% sensitivity and roughly 76% specificity, a median of about 6.4 months before onset. Ophthalmopathy was separated from stable hyperthyroidism by a 13 V-J signature model, with approximately 90% sensitivity and 81% to 83% specificity obtained in cross-validation and 80%/75% obtained in testing. No statistical method was used to fix the sample size in advance, and group allocation was not hidden from the investigators.

Sequenced sample: blood. This TCR came from a woman in her twenties or thirties with Graves' ophthalmopathy. The sequence is built from TRBV3-1 and TRBJ1-3; D gene: possibly TRBD1, on 6 matching bases. CDR3 reads: CASRQSTGLGNTIYF. The nucleotide sequence reads as follows: TGTGCCAGCAGACAGTCTACAGGGCTTGGAAACACCATATATTTT.